These 31 T cell receptor beta chains came from one sample sequenced in a study of T cell repertoires in cytomegalovirus infection (dated by TCRdb to the late 2010s). These receptors' targets are unknown. In light of the paper, this sample's treatment or condition label describes: in vitro stimulation with specific CMV peptide epitopes to enrich CMV-specific T cells. Sequencing instrument: Illumina HiSeq 1500. The public reads were reprocessed in TCRdb via fastp at Q25 and MiXCR, keeping in-frame beta chains. Every entry covers one CDR3 protein and lists the most common genes and DNA from its rows. For this sample there are around 340,000 distinct CDR3 sequences; roughly 28% appear just once. Jointly, the top ten make up about 20% of the sample. The sequencing here drew on cultured PBMCs, taken from culture after CMV antigen stimulation. These receptors all stem from a human donor in good health (CMV status not recorded). Some clones in this sample may be carry-over from other donors' samples.

This clonotype has only a few counts. The chain combines TRBV10-3 with TRBJ1-5; 12 bases align to TRBD1. CDR3 length equals 13 residues. Germline trimming cut 8 bases from V and 6 bases from J; bases unmatched to any gene: 2. Germline V gene lookup returns CDR1 ENHRY and CDR2 SYGVKD. The CDR3 is CAIGTGGGQPQHF. CDR3 coding DNA: TGTGCCATCGGGACAGGGGGCGGTCAGCCCCAGCATTTT.

The V gene is TRBV6-6, the J gene TRBJ1-1; tentatively, D is TRBD1 (6 bases). The germline CDR1 and CDR2 sequences are MNHNY and SVGAGI (reference sequence). V lost 4 bases and J 2 bases, leaving 8 bases between the germline ends. This CDR3 is 13 amino acids long. The CDR3, as DNA: TGTGCCAGCAGTTCAGGGGCTAACACTGAAGCTTTCTTT. Protein sequence: CASSSGANTEAFF.

This clonotype was detected a few times. V and J are TRBV12-3 or TRBV12-4 and TRBJ1-5; D gene unclear. V gave up 9 bases and J gave up 2 bases, with 20 bases separating them. CDR3 length: 16 amino acids. CDR3 sequence reads: CASSTHGGKGNQPQHF. In nucleotides, the CDR3 is TGTGCCAGTTCCACACACGGAGGGAAGGGCAATCAGCCCCAGCATTTT.

The chain carries TRBV3-1 and TRBJ2-5; TRBD1 aligns across 7 bases. V gave up 0 bases and J gave up 2 bases; unmatched junction bases: 12. CDR1 LGHDT and CDR2 YNNKEL come from the germline V gene (reference sequence). The CDR3 sequence is 18 residues long. The CDR3 region has the DNA TGTGCCAGCAGCCAAGATCTCGGACTGAGGGGGCCTCAAGAGACCCAGTACTTC. Its translation: CASSQDLGLRGPQETQYF.

CDR3 amino acids: CASNRQGGYTF. DNA for the CDR3: TGTGCCAGTAACCGACAGGGTGGCTACACCTTC. V usage is TRBV19 and J usage is TRBJ1-2; 7 bases match TRBD1. Germline-derived CDR1 and CDR2 are LNHDA and SQIVND (reference sequence). The CDR3 has 11 residues. Germline trimming cut 7 bases from V and 7 bases from J; bases unmatched to any gene: 3.

The gene calls are TRBV28 and TRBJ2-1; D perhaps matches TRBD2 (6 bases). This CDR3 is built from 13 residues. Germline CDR1 reads MDHEN; CDR2 reads SYDVKM. Trimming removed 6 bases at V and 4 bases at J, with 10 bases between. The CDR3 DNA reads TGTGCCAGCAGAGGCGGGGAGTACAATGAGCAGTTCTTC. Translating gives CASRGGEYNEQFF.

This clonotype has at least ten counts. This chain's CDR3 is CASSLRQGRGYEQYF. In DNA, the CDR3 is TGTGCCAGCAGTCTAAGACAGGGAAGAGGGTACGAGCAGTACTTC. The chain couples TRBV11-1 to TRBJ2-7; 7 bases are a match to TRBD1. CDR1 is SGHAT, CDR2 FQDESV, per germline (reference sequence). The V and J ends lost 6 bases and 4 bases, in that order; junction bases with no gene match: 12. The CDR3 totals 15 residues.

This clonotype has ten or more counts. The chain recombines TRBV7-2 with TRBJ2-7; the D is unclear. CDR3 length: 14 residues. V lost 4 bases and J 3 bases, leaving 13 bases between the germline ends. From germline, CDR1 is SGHTA and CDR2 FQGNSA. This CDR3 reads CASSSPFRRYEQYF. The CDR3 DNA is TGTGCCAGCAGCTCGCCTTTTCGCCGCTACGAGCAGTACTTC.

The chain is built from TRBV3-1 and TRBJ2-1; D gene unclear. CDR1 and CDR2 (germline): LGHDT, YNNKEL (reference sequence). The V gene lost 5 bases and the J gene lost 10 bases, with 12 bases spanning the gap. This CDR3 contains 12 residues. This CDR3 reads CASSAPGPEQFF. The CDR3 DNA reads as TGTGCCAGCAGCGCCCCTGGCCCCGAGCAGTTCTTC.

This clonotype appeared a few times. The chain combines TRBV5-4 with TRBJ1-1; TRBD1 agrees at 7 bases. Germline values: CDR1 SGHNT, CDR2 YYREEE (reference sequence). This CDR3 contains 17 residues. Losses at the gene ends were 3 bases for V and 4 bases for J; bases not matched to a gene: 15. CDR3 sequence reads: CASSSLDSQGGPTEAFF. DNA for the CDR3: TGTGCCAGCAGCTCCCTCGACTCGCAGGGGGGACCCACTGAAGCTTTCTTT. The whole variable domain, filled in from reference TRBV5-4 and TRBJ1-1, reads ETGVTQSPTHLIKTRGQQVTLRCSSQSGHNTVSWYQQALGQGPQFIFQYYREEENGRGNFPPRFSGLQFPNYSSELNVNALELDDSALYLCASSSLDSQGGPTEAFFGQGTRLTVV.

The V gene is TRBV6-1, the J gene TRBJ2-3; D not certain. Deletions cut 2 bases from V and 0 bases from J, with 12 bases between. The CDR3 is made up of 16 amino acids. Germline CDR1 is MNHNS and CDR2 is SASEGT. The CDR3 here is CASSEQVHASTDTQYF. In nucleotides, the CDR3 is TGTGCCAGCAGTGAACAGGTCCACGCCAGCACAGATACGCAGTATTTT.

The chain uses TRBV19 and TRBJ1-1, with 7 nucleotides matching TRBD1. V gave up 4 bases and J gave up 4 bases; unmatched junction bases: 18. The CDR3 has 18 residues. Looked up from germline, CDR1 is LNHDA and CDR2 is SQIVND (reference sequence). The CDR3 loop reads CASSSGRGRTGVPTEAFF. The CDR3 DNA reads as TGTGCCAGTAGTAGCGGGCGCGGGAGAACAGGGGTCCCCACTGAAGCTTTCTTT.

The table lists this clonotype with a few counts. V gene TRBV6-8 combines with J gene TRBJ1-2; unclear D gene. Trimming cost V 0 bases and J 3 bases, with 5 bases left between them. This CDR3 is 13 amino acids long. The germline CDR1 and CDR2 sequences are MNHGY and SAAAGT. Here the CDR3 reads CASSYSAHYGYTF. The CDR3, as DNA: TGTGCCAGCAGTTACTCGGCGCACTATGGCTACACCTTC.

The V and J genes are TRBV11-2 and TRBJ2-1; D is uncertain. This CDR3 is 12 amino acids long. Germline V lookup: CDR1 SGHAT, CDR2 FQNNGV. V was shortened by 3 bases and J by 7 bases, with 7 bases between the two germline ends. The CDR3 DNA reads TGTGCCAGCAGCTTTGGTAGGAATGAGCAGTTCTTC. Translating it yields CASSFGRNEQFF.

This clonotype was seen only once. V is TRBV18 and J is TRBJ1-4; a possible D gene is TRBD1 (5 bases). The CDR3 is 14 amino acids. V was trimmed by 3 bases and J by 5 bases, leaving 10 bases between them. Germline V gene data show CDR1 as KGHSH and CDR2 as LQKENI. Here the CDR3 reads CASSPVRGNEKLFF. The CDR3, as DNA: TGTGCCAGCTCACCGGTCCGGGGGAATGAAAAACTGTTTTTT.

This clonotype occurred a few times. The chain uses TRBV19 and TRBJ1-5; D gene ambiguous. Germline CDR1 and CDR2: LNHDA and SQIVND (reference sequence). This CDR3 is 15 amino acids long. V was trimmed by 2 bases and J by 2 bases, leaving 10 bases between them. The CDR3, as DNA: TGTGCCAGTAGTATAAAATGGGGAGGCAATCAGCCCCAGCATTTT. It specifies CASSIKWGGNQPQHF.

V usage is TRBV7-8 and J usage is TRBJ2-3; TRBD2 is a possible D gene (5 bases). The CDR3 is made up of 15 amino acids. Trimming pared 5 bases from V and 0 bases from J, leaving 12 bases between. The germline gives CDR1 SGHVS, CDR2 FQNEAQ. CDR3 sequence: CASSTRTGSTDTQYF. CDR3 nucleotide sequence: TGTGCCAGCAGCACCCGGACGGGGAGCACAGATACGCAGTATTTT.

This chain links TRBV4-2 with TRBJ2-3, with no clear D. Per germline, CDR1 LGHNA and CDR2 YNFKEQ. The CDR3 sequence is 14 residues long. V lost 3 bases, J lost 2 bases, and 9 bases lay in between. The CDR3 sequence: CASSQPDFTDTQYF. The CDR3 nucleotides read TGTGCCAGCAGCCAGCCCGACTTCACAGATACGCAGTATTTT.

Only one count was recorded for this clonotype. V gene TRBV6-1 combines with J gene TRBJ2-1; TRBD1 might be the D (5 bases). Germline V gives CDR1 MNHNS, CDR2 SASEGT. V was clipped by 9 bases and J by 8 bases, with 14 bases between them. This CDR3 has 12 residues. In DNA, the CDR3 is TGTGCCAGTTGGGGCTTCGCCCATGAGCAGTTCTTC. Protein product: CASWGFAHEQFF.

This clonotype was seen a few times. The chain uses TRBV27 and TRBJ1-2, with D maybe TRBD1 (6 bases). The CDR3 is made up of 17 amino acids. V shed 4 bases and J shed 3 bases, with 21 bases lying between them. Germline V gene data show CDR1 as MNHEY and CDR2 as SMNVEV (reference sequence). CDR3 residues: CASSSRATGAGDYGYTF. The CDR3 nucleotides are TGTGCCAGCAGTTCCCGTGCGACGGGGGCGGGTGACTATGGCTACACCTTC.

This clonotype showed up many times. The chain joins TRBV7-2 to TRBJ2-1; no reliable D call. Germline CDR1 reads SGHTA; CDR2 reads FQGNSA. CDR3 length: 14 residues. V lost 3 bases and J 7 bases, leaving 13 bases between the germline ends. CDR3 in amino acids: CASSFSHNQNEQFF. In DNA, the CDR3 is TGTGCCAGCAGCTTCTCCCACAACCAAAATGAGCAGTTCTTC.

The chain combines TRBV12-3 or TRBV12-4 with TRBJ1-5; D is undetermined. V was pared by 2 bases and J by 6 bases, with 5 bases between. The CDR3 contains 12 residues. CDR3 in DNA: TGTGCCAGCAGTTTAATGTTTCAGCCCCAGCATTTT. Residues: CASSLMFQPQHF.

This clonotype came up many times. CDR3 DNA sequence: TGTGCCAGCAGCTCAAGGACTAGCGGGGGTGCTGGCAAGCTGTTTTTT. This sequence encodes CASSSRTSGGAGKLFF. V gene TRBV7-3 combines with J gene TRBJ2-2; 13 nucleotides agree with TRBD2. Germline trimming cut 4 bases from V and 12 bases from J; bases unmatched to any gene: 11. CDR1 is SGHTA, CDR2 FQGTGA, per germline. The CDR3 totals 16 residues. Using reference TRBV7-3 and TRBJ2-2 for the parts outside the CDR3, the full variable domain is GAGVSQTPSNKVTEKGKYVELRCDPISGHTALYWYRQSLGQGPEFLIYFQGTGAADDSGLPNDRFFAVRPEGSVSTLKIQRTERGDSAVYLCASSSRTSGGAGKLFFGEGSRLTVL.

This clonotype was detected a few times. The genes are TRBV7-6 and TRBJ1-6; 11 bases are a match to TRBD1. The CDR3 runs to 15 residues. The trim removed 4 bases at V and 9 bases at J, leaving 5 bases unmatched. Per the germline V gene, CDR1 is SGHVS and CDR2 is FNYEAQ. CDR3: CASSSPGTGGSPLHF. CDR3 nucleotide sequence: TGTGCCAGCAGCTCCCCCGGGACAGGGGGTTCACCCCTCCACTTT.

V and J are TRBV25-1 and TRBJ2-7, with 8 bases matching TRBD1. The CDR3 is 13 amino acids. The trim removed 11 bases at V and 5 bases at J, leaving 11 bases unmatched. In germline, CDR1 is MGHDK, CDR2 SYGVNS. The CDR3 region has the DNA TGTGCCCCAAAACGGACAGGGTGGGACGAGCAGTACTTC. Translation: CAPKRTGWDEQYF.

This clonotype appeared many times. This sequence joins TRBV2 and TRBJ2-1; tentative D call: TRBD1 (5 bases). Trimming shortened V by 6 bases and J by 6 bases, and 18 bases separated the two germline ends. Germline lookup yields CDR1 SNHLY and CDR2 FYNNEI. CDR3 length equals 15 residues. The CDR3 spells CASSADSQPRNEQFF. The CDR3 nucleotides read TGTGCCAGCAGCGCCGACAGCCAACCGCGCAATGAGCAGTTCTTC.

This clonotype was observed many times. The rearrangement uses TRBV5-1 and TRBJ2-1, with D uncertain. The germline CDR1 and CDR2 sequences are SGHRS and YFSETQ. The V gene lost 2 bases and the J gene lost 2 bases, with 11 bases spanning the gap. The CDR3 loop spans 15 amino acids. The CDR3 region is CASSLSLVPYNEQFF. As DNA, the CDR3 is TGCGCCAGCAGCTTATCATTAGTCCCCTACAATGAGCAGTTCTTC.

The chain has TRBV7-9 and TRBJ2-5; TRBD2 agrees at 12 bases. The CDR3 totals 15 residues. Trimming took 7 bases from V and 1 from J; bases not matched to a gene: 4. CDR1 and CDR2 (germline): SEHNR, FQNEAQ (reference sequence). The DNA of the CDR3 is TGTGCCAGCAACCTAGCGGGAGGGCCCCAAGAGACCCAGTACTTC. Amino acids: CASNLAGGPQETQYF.

There are many counts of this clonotype. The J gene is TRBJ2-7, the V gene TRBV7-2; D remains unclear. The ends were cut back, 0 bases at V and 2 bases at J, with 2 bases in the middle. Looked up from germline, CDR1 is SGHTA and CDR2 is FQGNSA. The CDR3 sequence is 12 residues long. DNA of the CDR3: TGTGCCAGCAGCTTAGCCACCTACGAGCAGTACTTC. It encodes CASSLATYEQYF.

V and J are TRBV15 and TRBJ2-5; D ambiguous. The germline CDR1 and CDR2 sequences are LNHNV and YYDKDF (reference sequence). V lost 0 bases and J 3 bases, leaving 8 bases between the germline ends. CDR3 size: 14 residues. The CDR3 region is CATSRDHGEETQYF. DNA for the CDR3: TGTGCCACCAGCAGAGATCATGGGGAAGAGACCCAGTACTTC.

This clonotype showed up just a few times. The rearrangement links TRBV5-4 to TRBJ2-2; TRBD2 agrees at 11 bases. The CDR3 is made up of 17 amino acids. V shed 0 bases and J 4 bases; nucleotides not matched to a gene: 5. CDR1 is SGHNT and CDR2 is YYREEE in the germline V gene (reference sequence). DNA for the CDR3: TGTGCCAGCAGCTTGGGTGGACTAGCGGGTCCCACCGGGGAGCTGTTTTTT. Translating it yields CASSLGGLAGPTGELFF. Full variable domain (rest looked up from reference TRBV5-4 and TRBJ2-2): ETGVTQSPTHLIKTRGQQVTLRCSSQSGHNTVSWYQQALGQGPQFIFQYYREEENGRGNFPPRFSGLQFPNYSSELNVNALELDDSALYLCASSLGGLAGPTGELFFGEGSRLTVL.